The clone carrying this T cell receptor (beta chain) was observed at least ten times. Its antigen remains unknown. This entry is derived from a study of T cells in Graves' hyperthyroidism and ophthalmopathy. Overall study results and limits: Most thyroid clonotypes that were expanded above 0.001 also turned up in blood. Ophthalmopathy was predicted by the model a median of 6.5 months ahead of onset.

The investigators amplified TCR beta CDR3 regions from RNA transcripts. RT-PCR in the first round (using the HTBI primer set) targeted the TCR CDR3. One entry per CDR3 protein results from TCRdb running MiXCR on the multiplex PCR reads. The profile shows about 760,000 distinct CDR3 sequences, under 45% of them singletons. Graves' hyperthyroidism showing no ophthalmopathy progression within 18 months was considered stable. Pregnant or lactating patients were excluded, as were those with uncontrolled infection or other autoimmune disease. This CDR3 spans 17 amino acids. V dropped 4 bases and J dropped 3 bases, with 22 bases sitting between them. Per the germline V gene, CDR1 is SGHTA and CDR2 is FQGNSA.

This TCR derives from a woman in her thirties or forties with Graves' hyperthyroidism. Material: blood. The chain links TRBV7-2 to TRBJ2-7; maybe TRBD2 (6 bases). As DNA, the CDR3 is TGTGCCAGCAGCTCACGATCCGGGACTCCTCAAAACTACGAGCAGTACTTC. The encoded protein is CASSSRSGTPQNYEQYF. The full variable domain, completed using reference TRBV7-2 and TRBJ2-7, is GAGVSQSPSNKVTEKGKDVELRCDPISGHTALYWYRQSLGQGLEFLIYFQGNSAPDKSGLPSDRFSAERTGGSVSTLTIQRTQQEDSAVYLCASSSRSGTPQNYEQYFGPGTRLTVT.